A selection of T cell receptor beta chains follows, all from one sample in a study of tumor and adjacent non-tumor tissue in lung cancer. TCRdb analysed the multiplex PCR reads with MiXCR anew, one entry per CDR3 protein. The sample holds about 200,000 distinct CDR3 sequences, around 71% seen once. Sequenced: lung tumor tissue. The receptors derive from a man in his 60s with non-small cell lung cancer. CDR3s include the opening cysteine and the closing phenylalanine or tryptophan. D genes are given only for firm matches. Size is omitted from some rows. Given values are once, few, many or a class for expanded clones.

d_call,clone_size,cdr3_length,j_call,v_call,cdr3_aa,cdr3_nt
TRBD1,-,13,TRBJ2-1,TRBV20-1,CSARDRGTGNIRF,TGCAGTGCTAGAGATCGGGGGACAGGGAACATTCGATTC
TRBD2,few,14,TRBJ2-5,TRBV6-2/TRBV6-3,CASNYSSGSETQYF,TGTGCCAGCAATTATTCGAGCGGGAGTGAGACCCAGTACTTC
-,-,12,TRBJ2-7,TRBV18,CASSRMSYEQYF,TGTGCCAGCTCACGTATGAGCTACGAGCAGTACTTC
-,-,14,TRBJ1-6,TRBV20-1,CSAQGNSYNSPLHF,TGCAGTGCTCAGGGTAACTCCTATAATTCACCTCTCCACTTT
-,-,14,TRBJ2-5,TRBV24-1,CATSDSGRRETQYF,TGTGCCACCAGTGATTCCGGCAGGAGAGAGACCCAGTACTTC
-,-,14,TRBJ2-6,TRBV20-1,CSVRYNPGANVLTF,TGCAGTGTTAGATACAACCCTGGGGCCAACGTCCTGACTTTC
TRBD1,-,15,TRBJ2-3,TRBV12-5,CTSVLRQGVTDTQYF,TGTACTAGTGTTTTGCGGCAGGGGGTTACCGATACGCAGTATTTT
-,-,15,TRBJ2-2,TRBV20-1,CNPRVGGANTGKLFF,TGCAATCCTAGAGTTGGAGGCGCAAACACCGGGAAGCTGTTTTTT
TRBD2,-,15,TRBJ2-7,TRBV20-1,CGARASGGIAYGQYF,TGCGGTGCTAGAGCCAGCGGGGGGATAGCCTACGGGCAGTACTTC
-,-,13,TRBJ2-7,TRBV28,CASSWKISYEQYF,TGTGCCAGCAGTTGGAAGATCTCCTACGAGCAGTACTTC
-,many,14,TRBJ2-3,TRBV28,CASSLPERTDTQYF,TGTGCCAGCAGTTTACCGGAGCGCACAGATACGCAGTATTTT
-,-,13,TRBJ1-2,TRBV11-1,CASNLDAGGGYTF,TGTGCCAGCAACTTAGATGCAGGCGGCGGCTACACCTTT
-,-,15,TRBJ1-2,TRBV29-1,CSVEAMAGVQGGYIF,TGTAGCGTTGAAGCCATGGCCGGGGTTCAGGGTGGCTACATCTTC
-,many,14,TRBJ1-6,TRBV12-3/TRBV12-4,CASSLIRGNSPLHF,TGTGCCAGCAGTTTAATCAGGGGCAATTCACCCCTCCACTTT
TRBD1,-,17,TRBJ1-5,TRBV6-1,CASSGARGQGLNHPQHF,TGTGCCAGCAGTGGAGCAAGAGGACAGGGGTTAAATCATCCCCAGCATTTT
TRBD2,-,17,TRBJ2-1,TRBV11-2,CTSSLGFQGTSGGLQFF,TGTACCAGCAGCTTGGGGTTCCAGGGGACTAGCGGGGGGCTCCAGTTCTTC
TRBD2,-,17,TRBJ2-2,TRBV11-2,CASNAPMGLAGVGELFF,TGTGCCAGCAACGCTCCGATGGGTTTAGCGGGAGTCGGGGAGCTGTTTTTT
-,once,16,TRBJ2-5,TRBV12-3/TRBV12-4,CASILWQGGFQETQYF,TGTGCCAGCATTTTATGGCAGGGGGGTTTCCAAGAGACCCAGTACTTC
-,-,14,TRBJ2-5,TRBV6-2/TRBV6-3,CASSSQGYQETKYF,TGTGCCAGCAGTAGTCAGGGGTACCAAGAGACCAAGTACTTC
TRBD2,-,15,TRBJ2-1,TRBV30,CAWSTGTSDYNEQFF,TGTGCCTGGAGTACCGGGACTAGCGACTACAATGAGCAGTTCTTC
-,many,15,TRBJ1-4,TRBV4-2,CASTFGDSTNEKLFF,TGTGCCAGCACTTTCGGGGATTCAACTAATGAAAAACTGTTTTTT
-,-,13,TRBJ1-6,TRBV20-1,CSATLTGASPFDF,TGCAGTGCCACCTTGACTGGGGCTTCACCCTTCGACTTT
TRBD1,-,17,TRBJ1-5,TRBV24-1,CATGDGGSTGVVQPQHF,TGTGCCACCGGTGATGGGGGGAGCACAGGGGTTGTTCAGCCCCAGCATTTT
TRBD1,-,17,TRBJ1-5,TRBV20-1,CSDRASSGGVGNQPQHF,TGCAGTGATAGGGCCTCCTCAGGGGGCGTGGGCAATCAGCCCCAGCATTTT
TRBD2,-,15,TRBJ2-1,TRBV20-1,CSAVVAGEGWDEQFF,TGCAGTGCTGTCGTAGCGGGAGAGGGTTGGGATGAGCAGTTCTTC
-,-,15,TRBJ2-1,TRBV24-1,CATSDLGHTDNEQFF,TGTGCCACCAGTGATTTAGGTCACACGGATAATGAGCAGTTCTTC
-,-,14,TRBJ2-7,TRBV28,CASSPRGPRYEQYF,TGTGCCAGCAGTCCTAGGGGCCCCCGCTACGAGCAGTACTTC